Shown below are 2 T cell receptor beta chains from a single sample sequenced in a study of T cell repertoires in cytomegalovirus infection. TCRdb reprocessed the reads via MiXCR and lists one record per CDR3 protein. Here the sample spans about 83,000 distinct CDR3 sequences, roughly a quarter being singletons. For these receptors, no antigen is known. This specimen was CD8+ T cells from cultured PBMCs, taken from culture after CMV antigen stimulation. These receptor sequences come from a human donor in good health (CMV status not recorded). Some clones in this sample may be carry-over from other donors' samples.

This clonotype has only a few counts. The V gene is TRBV24-1, the J gene TRBJ2-5; D possibly corresponds to TRBD2 (6 bases). The CDR3 is 13 amino acids. The V and J ends lost 9 bases and 4 bases respectively, with 14 bases between them. Germline values: CDR1 KGHDR, CDR2 SFDVKD. CDR3 loop: CATGGWGGETQYF. The CDR3 DNA reads as TGTGCCACCGGGGGGTGGGGCGGAGAGACCCAGTACTTC.

V usage is TRBV6-5 and J usage is TRBJ2-7; 7 bases match TRBD1. Trimming removed 6 bases from V and 3 bases from J; junction bases left unmatched: 11. The CDR3 extends over 15 amino acids. Germline V lookup: CDR1 MNHEY, CDR2 SVGAGI. Here the CDR3 reads CASSSQTGRFYEQYF. DNA of the CDR3: TGTGCCAGCAGCTCCCAGACAGGGCGATTCTACGAGCAGTACTTC.